These 6 T cell receptor beta chains originate from one sample sequenced in a study of follicular helper T cells after annual influenza vaccination. Time point indicated: 2015-2016 season, 7 days after influenza vaccination. Assay used: immunoSEQ multiplex PCR; TCRdb lists only in-frame clones, some missing. The top ten hold approximately 0.54% of the sample, which has about 7,200 clones, approximately 79% seen once. Specimen: CXCR5- memory CD4+ T cells sorted from blood, collected 7 days after influenza vaccination. These receptors came from an adult who received the influenza vaccine.

V and J are TRBV7-3 and TRBJ2-3; 9 nucleotides agree with TRBD2. V was pared by 1 base and J by 7 bases, with 9 bases of the junction left unmatched. The germline V gene has CDR1 SGHTA and CDR2 FQGTGA. The CDR3 is 16 amino acids. This chain's CDR3 is CASSLNSGGARNTQYF. CDR3 DNA sequence: TGTGCCAGCAGCTTAAATAGCGGGGGAGCGAGAAATACGCAGTATTTT. The whole variable domain, filled in from reference TRBV7-3 and TRBJ2-3, reads GAGVSQTPSNKVTEKGKYVELRCDPISGHTALYWYRQSLGQGPEFLIYFQGTGAADDSGLPNDRFFAVRPEGSVSTLKIQRTERGDSAVYLCASSLNSGGARNTQYFGPGTRLTVL.

This clone appeared a few times. V and J are TRBV7-2 and TRBJ1-5; D is possibly TRBD1 (5 bases). The CDR3 has 13 residues. From germline, CDR1 is SGHTA and CDR2 FQGNSA. Trimming left V 6 bases short and J 3 bases short, with 9 bases between. CDR3: CASSRQSNQPQHF. The CDR3 region has the DNA TGTGCCAGCAGTCGACAGTCCAATCAGCCCCAGCATTTT.

The chain is built from TRBV11-1 and TRBJ2-2, with D maybe TRBD2 (6 bases). V dropped 5 bases and J dropped 2 bases, with 15 bases sitting between them. The CDR3 extends over 16 amino acids. Germline assignment: CDR1 SGHAT and CDR2 FQDESV (reference sequence). In nucleotides, the CDR3 is TGTGCCAGCAGCCGTTTCGGGAGCAAAAACACCGGGGAGCTGTTTTTT. Encoded protein: CASSRFGSKNTGELFF.

This clone has just a few counts. V is TRBV27 and J is TRBJ2-7, with D possibly TRBD2 on 7 matching bases. Deletions cut 2 bases from V and 6 bases from J, with 11 bases between. The CDR3 spans 13 residues. Looked up from germline, CDR1 is MNHEY and CDR2 is SMNVEV (reference sequence). CDR3 in amino acids: CASSLAGASEQYF. As DNA, the CDR3 is TGTGCCAGCAGTTTAGCGGGGGCCAGCGAGCAGTACTTC.

V is TRBV9 and J is TRBJ2-1; tentatively, D is TRBD2 (7 bases). The CDR3 is made up of 15 amino acids. The V end was cut by 3 bases, the J end by 7 bases, with 17 bases between. Germline assignment: CDR1 SGDLS and CDR2 YYNGEE. The CDR3: CASSAQSGGWNEQFF. In DNA, the CDR3 is TGTGCCAGCAGCGCCCAGTCGGGGGGCTGGAATGAGCAGTTCTTC.

The chain carries TRBV6-5 and TRBJ1-2; no reliable D call. Trimming stripped 2 bases from V and 3 bases from J, with 13 bases between. The CDR3 is 15 residues long. Looked up from germline, CDR1 is MNHEY and CDR2 is SVGAGI. CDR3 sequence reads: CASSYRPPHHYGYTF. CDR3 DNA: TGTGCCAGCAGTTACCGACCCCCCCACCACTATGGCTACACCTTC.